The entry below describes one T cell receptor (beta chain). The sample belongs to a study of Tregs in tolerant kidney transplant recipients. The CDR3 has 14 amino acids. CDR1 SGHVS and CDR2 FQNEAQ come from the germline V gene. V was shortened by 7 bases and J by 1 base, with 13 bases between the two germline ends. Recipients received nonmyeloablative bone marrow transplants from related graft donors, with transient mixed chimerism. Profiled with immunoSEQ multiplex PCR; TCRdb holds only in-frame clones, not every one. The top ten hold nearly 15% of the sample, which has around 50,000 clones, around 93% seen once.

Source: CD8+ T cells from blood (PBMCs), taken 24 months after the transplant. This receptor was obtained from a human patient who received a combined kidney and bone marrow transplant. Some T cells may be transferred from the graft donor. This chain connects TRBV7-8 to TRBJ1-1, with D perhaps TRBD1 (5 bases). CDR3 bases: TGTGCCAGCACCAACAGGACGGGGAACACTGAAGCTTTCTTT. This sequence encodes CASTNRTGNTEAFF.